Sequencing of this T cell receptor beta chain was carried out in a study of vaccination and CD4 T cells after COVID-19. Study-wide context: Spike peptides, overlapping and drawn from SARS-CoV-2, HCoV-NL63, HCoV-OC43 and HCoV-229E, were used to stimulate cells.

With regard to this clonotype: The antigen remains undetermined.

Researchers used the Oncomine TCR Beta short-read assay to sequence DNA from cultured CD4+ T cells. Investigators obtained genomic DNA by extraction from cultured CD4+ T cells. TCRdb re-called the PCR reads through MiXCR, storing one row per CDR3 protein. Of 20,000 to 25,000 distinct CDR3 sequences listed, over 35% were seen once; the top ten hold approximately 18%. CDR3 size: 13 residues. Trimming left V 0 bases short and J 1 base short, with 6 bases between. Germline lookup yields CDR1 GTSNPN and CDR2 SVGIG (reference sequence). Treatment: roughly 11-day PBMC culture with coronavirus spike peptide pools or control peptides (ViraFEST assay).

The chain couples TRBV30 to TRBJ2-5; no reliable D call. This sequence was found in a human donor who received a COVID-19 vaccine. Source: CD4+ T cells from blood, cultured in vitro, taken before SARS-CoV-2 vaccination. DNA for the CDR3: TGTGCCTGGAGTGTCCCCTCCCAAGAGACCCAGTACTTC. It is translated as CAWSVPSQETQYF.